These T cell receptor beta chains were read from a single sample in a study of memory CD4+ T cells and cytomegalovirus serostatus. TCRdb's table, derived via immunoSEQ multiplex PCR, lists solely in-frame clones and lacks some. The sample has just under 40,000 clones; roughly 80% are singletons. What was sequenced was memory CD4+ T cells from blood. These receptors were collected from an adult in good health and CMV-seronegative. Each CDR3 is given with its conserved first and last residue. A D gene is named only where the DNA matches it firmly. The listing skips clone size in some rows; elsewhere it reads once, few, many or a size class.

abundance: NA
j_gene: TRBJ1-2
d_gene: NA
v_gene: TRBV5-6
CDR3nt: TGTGCCAGCAGCTTGGACAGGCTTCTCTATGGCTACACCTTC
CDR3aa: CASSLDRLLYGYTF

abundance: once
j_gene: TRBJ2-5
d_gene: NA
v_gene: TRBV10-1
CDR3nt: TGCGCCAGCTCGGGCATGAGGCAAGAGACCCAGTACTTC
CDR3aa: CASSGMRQETQYF

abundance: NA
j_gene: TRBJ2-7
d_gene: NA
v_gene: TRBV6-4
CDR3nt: TGTGCCAGCAGTGACCCCGGGACCGGACCCTACGAGCAGTACTTC
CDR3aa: CASSDPGTGPYEQYF

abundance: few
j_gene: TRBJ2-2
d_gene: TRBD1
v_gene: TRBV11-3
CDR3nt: TGTGCCAGCAGCTTGGCTACAGGGGCCGGCACCGGGGAGCTGTTTTTT
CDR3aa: CASSLATGAGTGELFF

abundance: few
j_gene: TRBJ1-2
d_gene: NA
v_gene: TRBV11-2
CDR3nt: TGTGCCAGCAGCTTAGACAGCCTCCCCCTGAATGGCTACACCTTC
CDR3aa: CASSLDSLPLNGYTF

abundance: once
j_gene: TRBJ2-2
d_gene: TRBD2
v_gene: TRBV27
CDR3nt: TGTGCCAGCAGTTTACGCCCCGCGGGGGACCTTAACACCGGGGAGCTGTTTTTT
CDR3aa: CASSLRPAGDLNTGELFF

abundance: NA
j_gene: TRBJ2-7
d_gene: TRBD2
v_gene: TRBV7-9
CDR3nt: TGTGCCAGCGGGCTAGCGGGGCTCTACGAGCAGTACTTC
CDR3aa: CASGLAGLYEQYF

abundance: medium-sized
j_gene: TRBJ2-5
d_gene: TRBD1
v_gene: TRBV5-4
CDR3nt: TGTGCCAGCATTCCAGGACAGGGTCCCCAAGAGACCCAGTACTTC
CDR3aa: CASIPGQGPQETQYF

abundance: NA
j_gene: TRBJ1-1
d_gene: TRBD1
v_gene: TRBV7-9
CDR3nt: TGTGCCAGCAGCCCGTGGCTGGGGACAGCTGCCTCGGCTGAAGCTTTCTTT
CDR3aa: CASSPWLGTAASAEAFF

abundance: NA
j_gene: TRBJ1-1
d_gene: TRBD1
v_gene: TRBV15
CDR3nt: TGTGCCACCAGCGACTACAGGGGAGGGAGTGAAGCTTTCTTT
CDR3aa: CATSDYRGGSEAFF

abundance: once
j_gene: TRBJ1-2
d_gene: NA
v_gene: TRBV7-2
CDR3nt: TGTGCCAGCAGCTCGACGAGAATCTATGGCTACACCTTC
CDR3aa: CASSSTRIYGYTF

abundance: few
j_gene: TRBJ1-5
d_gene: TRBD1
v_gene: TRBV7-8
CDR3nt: TGTGCCAGCAGTTACGGACAGGAGGGTCAGCCCCAGCATTTT
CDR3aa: CASSYGQEGQPQHF

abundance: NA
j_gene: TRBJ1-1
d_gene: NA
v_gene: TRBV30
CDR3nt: TGTGCCTGGAGGGCCCCGGGGTCGGGCGAGGCAGCTTTCTTT
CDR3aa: CAWRAPGSGEAAFF

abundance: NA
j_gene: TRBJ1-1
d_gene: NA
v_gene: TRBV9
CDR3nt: TGTGCCAGCACCCCAAGGGAAGGGCGAAAGGAAGCTTTCTTT
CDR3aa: CASTPREGRKEAFF

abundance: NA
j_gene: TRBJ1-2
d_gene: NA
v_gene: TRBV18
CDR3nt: TGTGCCAGCTCACCACCAGGGGGATATGGCTACACCTTC
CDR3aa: CASSPPGGYGYTF

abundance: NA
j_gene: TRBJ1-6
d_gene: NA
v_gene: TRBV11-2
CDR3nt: TGTGCCAGCAGCAGGCGACAGGTGGACAATTCACCCCTCCACTTT
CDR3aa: CASSRRQVDNSPLHF

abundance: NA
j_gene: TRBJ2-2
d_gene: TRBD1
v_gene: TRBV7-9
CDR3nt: TGTGCCAGCAGCTTTTCAGGGGGCACCGGGGAGCTGTTTTTT
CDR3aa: CASSFSGGTGELFF

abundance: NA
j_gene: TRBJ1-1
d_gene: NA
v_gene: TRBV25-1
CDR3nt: TGTGCCAGCAGTGAAGCTGCGGGAGGTCGCCCTGAAGCTTTCTTT
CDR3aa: CASSEAAGGRPEAFF

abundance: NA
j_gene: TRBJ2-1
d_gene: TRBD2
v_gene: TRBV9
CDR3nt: TGTGCCAGCAGCGTAGCGGGTAGCGGGGGGTACAATGAGCAGTTCTTC
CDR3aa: CASSVAGSGGYNEQFF

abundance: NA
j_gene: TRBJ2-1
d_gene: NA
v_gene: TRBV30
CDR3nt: TGTGCCTGGATCAAAACCACAGGGTACAATGAGCAGTTCTTC
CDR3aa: CAWIKTTGYNEQFF

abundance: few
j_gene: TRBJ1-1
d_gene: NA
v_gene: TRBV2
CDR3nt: TGTGCCAGCAGTGAAGTGAACAGGGACACTGAAGCTTTCTTT
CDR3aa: CASSEVNRDTEAFF

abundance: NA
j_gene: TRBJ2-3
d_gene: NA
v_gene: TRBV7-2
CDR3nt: TGTGCCAGCAGTTCTCCAGATACGCAGTATTTT
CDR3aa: CASSSPDTQYF

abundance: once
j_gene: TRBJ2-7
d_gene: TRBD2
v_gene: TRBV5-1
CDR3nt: TGCGCCAGCAGCTTAAGGGAGCAGGGAGGGGAGCAGTACTTC
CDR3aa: CASSLREQGGEQYF

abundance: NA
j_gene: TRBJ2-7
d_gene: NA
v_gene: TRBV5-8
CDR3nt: TGTGCCAGCAGCTCAGGACCCAGCAGGGCCTACGAGCAGTACTTC
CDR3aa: CASSSGPSRAYEQYF

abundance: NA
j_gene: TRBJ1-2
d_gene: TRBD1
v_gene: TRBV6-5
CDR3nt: TGTGCCAGCAGTTCAACTGACAGGGGGATGTATGGCTACACCTTC
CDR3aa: CASSSTDRGMYGYTF

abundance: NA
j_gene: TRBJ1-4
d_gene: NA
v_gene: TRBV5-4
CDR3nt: TGTGCCAGCAGCTTGAAAACAGGGAATAATGAAAAACTGTTTTTT
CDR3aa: CASSLKTGNNEKLFF